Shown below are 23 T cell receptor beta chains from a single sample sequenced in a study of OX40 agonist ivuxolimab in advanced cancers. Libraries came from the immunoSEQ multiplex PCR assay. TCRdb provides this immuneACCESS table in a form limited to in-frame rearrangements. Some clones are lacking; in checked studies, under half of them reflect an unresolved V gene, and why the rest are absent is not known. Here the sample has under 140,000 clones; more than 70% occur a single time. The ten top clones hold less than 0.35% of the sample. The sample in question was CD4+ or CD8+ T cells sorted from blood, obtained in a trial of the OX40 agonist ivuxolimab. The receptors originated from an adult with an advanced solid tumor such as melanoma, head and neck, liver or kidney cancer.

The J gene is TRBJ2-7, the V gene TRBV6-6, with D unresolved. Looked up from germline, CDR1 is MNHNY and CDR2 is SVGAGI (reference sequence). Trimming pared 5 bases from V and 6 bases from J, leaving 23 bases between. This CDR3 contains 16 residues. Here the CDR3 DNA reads TGTGCCAGCAGTCCCCCTGGGGAACCTGCCCCCGGCGAGCAGTACTTC. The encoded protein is CASSPPGEPAPGEQYF.

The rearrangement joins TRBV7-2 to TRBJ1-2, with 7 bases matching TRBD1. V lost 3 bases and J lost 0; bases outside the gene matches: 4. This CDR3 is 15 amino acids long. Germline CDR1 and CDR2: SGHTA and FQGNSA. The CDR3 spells CASSLTGNANYGYTF. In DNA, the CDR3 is TGTGCCAGCAGCTTGACAGGGAATGCTAACTATGGCTACACCTTC.

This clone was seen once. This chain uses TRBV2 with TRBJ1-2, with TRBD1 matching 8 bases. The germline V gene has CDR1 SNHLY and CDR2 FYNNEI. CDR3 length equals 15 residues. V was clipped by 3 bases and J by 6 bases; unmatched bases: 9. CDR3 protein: CASSEDRVNSDGYTF. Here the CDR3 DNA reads TGTGCCAGCAGTGAGGACAGGGTAAATTCGGATGGCTACACCTTC.

In DNA, the CDR3 is TGTGCCAGCAGTTCTTTGGGACAGGTCCAAGAGACCCAGTACTTC. Protein: CASSSLGQVQETQYF. The chain is built from TRBV27 and TRBJ2-5; 8 nucleotides align to TRBD1. Germline values: CDR1 MNHEY, CDR2 SMNVEV (reference sequence). This CDR3 is 15 amino acids long. With 4 bases clipped from V and 1 base from J, the junction kept 5 bases outside the gene matches.

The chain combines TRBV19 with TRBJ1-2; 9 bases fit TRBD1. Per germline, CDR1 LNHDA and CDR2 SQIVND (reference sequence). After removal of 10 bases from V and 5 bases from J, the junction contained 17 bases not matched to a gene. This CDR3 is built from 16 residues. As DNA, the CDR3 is TGTGCCACCCTCCGGACAGGGGCCGCAAGGGGGTATGGCTACACCTTC. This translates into CATLRTGAARGYGYTF. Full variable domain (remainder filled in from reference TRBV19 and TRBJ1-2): DGGITQSPKYLFRKEGQNVTLSCEQNLNHDAMYWYRQDPGQGLRLIYYSQIVNDFQKGDIAEGYSVSREKKESFPLTVTSAQKNPTAFYLCATLRTGAARGYGYTFGSGTRLTVV.

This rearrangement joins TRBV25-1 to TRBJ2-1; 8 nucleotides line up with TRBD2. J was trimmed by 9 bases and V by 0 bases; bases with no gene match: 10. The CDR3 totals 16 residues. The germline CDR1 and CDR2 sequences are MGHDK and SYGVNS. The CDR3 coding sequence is TGTGCCAGCAGTGAATATAATAGCGGGACGCGGAGTGAGCAGTTCTTC. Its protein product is CASSEYNSGTRSEQFF.

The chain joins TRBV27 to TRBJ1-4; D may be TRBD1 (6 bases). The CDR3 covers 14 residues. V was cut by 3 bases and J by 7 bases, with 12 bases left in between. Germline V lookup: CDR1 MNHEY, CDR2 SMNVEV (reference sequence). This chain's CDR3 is CASSLRGRGEKLFF. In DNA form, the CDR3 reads TGTGCCAGCAGTTTGCGGGGGCGAGGTGAAAAACTGTTTTTT.

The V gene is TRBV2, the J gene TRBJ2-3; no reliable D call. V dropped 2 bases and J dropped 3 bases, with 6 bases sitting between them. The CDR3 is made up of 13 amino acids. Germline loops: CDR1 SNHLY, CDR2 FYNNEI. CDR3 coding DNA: TGTGCCAGCAGTGAAATTTCGACAGATACGCAGTATTTT. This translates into CASSEISTDTQYF. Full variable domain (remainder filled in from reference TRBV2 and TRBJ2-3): EPEVTQTPSHQVTQMGQEVILRCVPISNHLYFYWYRQILGQKVEFLVSFYNNEISEKSEIFDDQFSVERPDGSNFTLKIRSTKLEDSAMYFCASSEISTDTQYFGPGTRLTVL.

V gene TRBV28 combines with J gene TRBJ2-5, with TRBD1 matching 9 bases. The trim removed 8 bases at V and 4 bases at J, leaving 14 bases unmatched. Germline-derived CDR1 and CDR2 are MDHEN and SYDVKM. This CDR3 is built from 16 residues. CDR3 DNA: TGTGCCAGCGATAATAGCCGGGACAGGGTCCGAGAGACCCAGTACTTC. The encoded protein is CASDNSRDRVRETQYF.

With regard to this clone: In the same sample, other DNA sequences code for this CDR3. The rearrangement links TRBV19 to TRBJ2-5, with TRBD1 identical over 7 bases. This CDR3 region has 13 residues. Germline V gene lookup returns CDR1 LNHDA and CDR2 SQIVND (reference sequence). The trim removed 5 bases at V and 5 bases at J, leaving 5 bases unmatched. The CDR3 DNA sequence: TGTGCCAGTAGTCTTTCGACAGGGGAGACCCAGTACTTC. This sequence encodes CASSLSTGETQYF.

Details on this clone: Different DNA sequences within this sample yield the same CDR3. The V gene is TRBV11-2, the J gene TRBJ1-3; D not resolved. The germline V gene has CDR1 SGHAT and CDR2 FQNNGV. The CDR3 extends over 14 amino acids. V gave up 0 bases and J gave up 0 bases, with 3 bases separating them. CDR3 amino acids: CASSLDSSGNTIYF. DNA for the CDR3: TGTGCCAGCAGCTTAGACAGCTCTGGAAACACCATATATTTT. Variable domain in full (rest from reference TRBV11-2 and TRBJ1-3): EAGVAQSPRYKIIEKRQSVAFWCNPISGHATLYWYQQILGQGPKLLIQFQNNGVVDDSQLPKDRFSAERLKGVDSTLKIQPAKLEDSAVYLCASSLDSSGNTIYFGEGSWLTVV.

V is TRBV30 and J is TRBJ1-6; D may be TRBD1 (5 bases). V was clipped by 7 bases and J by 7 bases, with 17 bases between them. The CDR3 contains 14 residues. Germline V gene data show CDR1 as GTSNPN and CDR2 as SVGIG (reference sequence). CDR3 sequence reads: CASGVGGRNSPLHF. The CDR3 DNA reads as TGTGCCTCTGGAGTGGGGGGTCGAAATTCACCCCTCCACTTT.

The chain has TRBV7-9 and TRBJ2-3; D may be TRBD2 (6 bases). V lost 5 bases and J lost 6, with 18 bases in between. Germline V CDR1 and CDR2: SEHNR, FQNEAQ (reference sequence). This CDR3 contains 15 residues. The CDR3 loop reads CASSLMWDSRDTQYF. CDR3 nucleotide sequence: TGTGCCAGCAGCCTCATGTGGGACTCACGGGATACGCAGTATTTT.

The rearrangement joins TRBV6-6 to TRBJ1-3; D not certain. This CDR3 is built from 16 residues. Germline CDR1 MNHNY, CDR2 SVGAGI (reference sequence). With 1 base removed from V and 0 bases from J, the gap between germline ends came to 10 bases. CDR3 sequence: CASSYFAASSGNTIYF. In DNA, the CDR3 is TGTGCCAGCAGTTACTTCGCTGCAAGCTCTGGAAACACCATATATTTT.

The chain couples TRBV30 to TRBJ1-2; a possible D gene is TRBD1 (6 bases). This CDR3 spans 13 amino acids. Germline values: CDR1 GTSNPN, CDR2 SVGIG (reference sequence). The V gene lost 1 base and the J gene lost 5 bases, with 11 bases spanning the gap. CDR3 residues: CAWSDGGGYGYTF. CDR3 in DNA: TGTGCCTGGAGTGACGGAGGGGGGTATGGCTACACCTTC.

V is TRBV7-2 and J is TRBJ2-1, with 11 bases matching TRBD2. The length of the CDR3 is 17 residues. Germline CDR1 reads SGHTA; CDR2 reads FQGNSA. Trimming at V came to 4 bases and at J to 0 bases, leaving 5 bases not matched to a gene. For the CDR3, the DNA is TGTGCCAGCAGCTCGGGACTAGCGGTGACCTCCTACAATGAGCAGTTCTTC. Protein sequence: CASSSGLAVTSYNEQFF.

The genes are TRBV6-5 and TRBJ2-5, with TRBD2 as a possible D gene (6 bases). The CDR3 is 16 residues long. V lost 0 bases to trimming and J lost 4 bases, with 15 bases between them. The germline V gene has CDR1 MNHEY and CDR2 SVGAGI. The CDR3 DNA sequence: TGTGCCAGCAGTTACTCGTATACTAGGCGGGGAGAGACCCAGTACTTC. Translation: CASSYSYTRRGETQYF.

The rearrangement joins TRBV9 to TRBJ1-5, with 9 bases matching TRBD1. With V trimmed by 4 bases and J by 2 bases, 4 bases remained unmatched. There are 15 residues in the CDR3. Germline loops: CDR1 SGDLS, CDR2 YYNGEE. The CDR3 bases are TGTGCCAGCAGCCGGGGACAGGGCGGCAATCAGCCCCAGCATTTT. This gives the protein CASSRGQGGNQPQHF.

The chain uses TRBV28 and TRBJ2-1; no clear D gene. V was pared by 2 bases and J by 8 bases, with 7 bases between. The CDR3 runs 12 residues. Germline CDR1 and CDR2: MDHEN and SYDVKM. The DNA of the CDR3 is TGTGCCAGCAGTTTACCTGGCTATGAGCAGTTCTTC. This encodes CASSLPGYEQFF.

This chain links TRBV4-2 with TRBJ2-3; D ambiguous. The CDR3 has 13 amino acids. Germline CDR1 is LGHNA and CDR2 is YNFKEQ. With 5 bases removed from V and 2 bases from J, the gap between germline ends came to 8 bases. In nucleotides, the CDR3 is TGTGCCAGCAGCGCAGGAAACACAGATACGCAGTATTTT. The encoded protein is CASSAGNTDTQYF.

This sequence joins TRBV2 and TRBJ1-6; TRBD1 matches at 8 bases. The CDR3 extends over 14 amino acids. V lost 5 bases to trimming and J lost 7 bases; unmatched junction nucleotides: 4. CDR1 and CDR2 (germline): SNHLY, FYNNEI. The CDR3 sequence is CASSTDRVNSPLHF. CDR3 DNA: TGTGCCAGCAGTACGGACAGGGTAAATTCACCCCTCCACTTT.

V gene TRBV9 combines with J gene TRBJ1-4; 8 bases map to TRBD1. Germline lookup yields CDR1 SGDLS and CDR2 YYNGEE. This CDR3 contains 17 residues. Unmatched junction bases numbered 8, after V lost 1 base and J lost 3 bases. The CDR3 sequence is CASSVSSQGASNEKLFF. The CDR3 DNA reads TGTGCCAGCAGCGTATCAAGCCAGGGGGCTTCTAATGAAAAACTGTTTTTT.

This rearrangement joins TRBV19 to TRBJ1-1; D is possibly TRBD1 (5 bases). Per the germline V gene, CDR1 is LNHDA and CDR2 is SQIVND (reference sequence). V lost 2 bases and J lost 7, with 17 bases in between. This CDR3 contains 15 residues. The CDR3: CASSISGTTTGEAFF. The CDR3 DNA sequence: TGTGCCAGTAGTATAAGCGGGACGACTACGGGTGAAGCTTTCTTT. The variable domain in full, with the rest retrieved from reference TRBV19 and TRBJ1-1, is DGGITQSPKYLFRKEGQNVTLSCEQNLNHDAMYWYRQDPGQGLRLIYYSQIVNDFQKGDIAEGYSVSREKKESFPLTVTSAQKNPTAFYLCASSISGTTTGEAFFGQGTRLTVV.